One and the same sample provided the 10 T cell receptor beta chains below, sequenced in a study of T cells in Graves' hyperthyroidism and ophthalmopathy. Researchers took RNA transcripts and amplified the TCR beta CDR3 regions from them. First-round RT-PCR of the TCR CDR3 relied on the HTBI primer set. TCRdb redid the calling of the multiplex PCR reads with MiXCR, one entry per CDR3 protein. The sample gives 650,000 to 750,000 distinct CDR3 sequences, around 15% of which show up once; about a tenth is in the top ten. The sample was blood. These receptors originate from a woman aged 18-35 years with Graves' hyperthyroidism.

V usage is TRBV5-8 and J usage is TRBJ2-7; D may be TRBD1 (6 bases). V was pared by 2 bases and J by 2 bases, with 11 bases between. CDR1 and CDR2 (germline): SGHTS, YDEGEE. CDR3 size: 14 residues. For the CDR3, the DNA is TGTGCCAGCAGCTTCAGGGGCCCCACCTACGAGCAGTACTTC. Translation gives CASSFRGPTYEQYF.

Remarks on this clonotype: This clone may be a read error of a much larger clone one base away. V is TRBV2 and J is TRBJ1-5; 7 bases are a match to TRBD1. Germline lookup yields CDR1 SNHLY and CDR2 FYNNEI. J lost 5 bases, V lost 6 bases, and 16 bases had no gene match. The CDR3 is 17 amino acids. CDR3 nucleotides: TGTGCCAGCAGCCGAGAGGGGGCCCTGAGAGACGATCAGCCCCAGCATTTT. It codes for CASSREGALRDDQPQHF.

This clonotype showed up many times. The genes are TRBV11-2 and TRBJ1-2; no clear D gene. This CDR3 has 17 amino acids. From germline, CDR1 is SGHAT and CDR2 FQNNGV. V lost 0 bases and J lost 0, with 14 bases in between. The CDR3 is CASSLDIAQLSNYGYTF. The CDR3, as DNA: TGTGCCAGCAGCTTAGATATAGCACAGCTATCTAACTATGGCTACACCTTC.

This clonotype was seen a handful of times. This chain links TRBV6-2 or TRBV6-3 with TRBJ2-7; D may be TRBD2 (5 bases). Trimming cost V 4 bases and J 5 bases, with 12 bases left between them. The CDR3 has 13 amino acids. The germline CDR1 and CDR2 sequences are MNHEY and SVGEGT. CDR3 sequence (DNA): TGTGCCAGCAGTTGGCTAGCAACGGACGAGCAGTACTTC. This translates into CASSWLATDEQYF.

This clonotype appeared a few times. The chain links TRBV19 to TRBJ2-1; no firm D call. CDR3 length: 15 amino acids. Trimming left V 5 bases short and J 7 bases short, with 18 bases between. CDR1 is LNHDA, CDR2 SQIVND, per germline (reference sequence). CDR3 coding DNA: TGTGCCAGTAGTGTAGCCGGAGAGTCCCGGAATGAGCAGTTCTTC. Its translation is CASSVAGESRNEQFF.

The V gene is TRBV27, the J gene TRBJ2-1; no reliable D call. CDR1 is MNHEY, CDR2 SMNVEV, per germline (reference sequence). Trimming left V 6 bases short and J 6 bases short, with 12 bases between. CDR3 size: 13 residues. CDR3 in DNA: TGTGCCAGCAGGAAAAACATGGGCAATGAGCAGTTCTTC. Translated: CASRKNMGNEQFF.

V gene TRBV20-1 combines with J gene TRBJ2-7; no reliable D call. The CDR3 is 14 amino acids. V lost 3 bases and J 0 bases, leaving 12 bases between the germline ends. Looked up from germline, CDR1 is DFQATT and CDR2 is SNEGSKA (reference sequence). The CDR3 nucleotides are TGCAGTGCTAGTCCGACCACGAGCTCCTACGAGCAGTACTTC. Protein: CSASPTTSSYEQYF.

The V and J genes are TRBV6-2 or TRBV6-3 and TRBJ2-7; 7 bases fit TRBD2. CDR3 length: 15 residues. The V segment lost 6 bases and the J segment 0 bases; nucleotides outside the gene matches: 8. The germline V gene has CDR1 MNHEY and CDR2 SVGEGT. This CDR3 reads CASRTRGDLSYEQYF. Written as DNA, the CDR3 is TGTGCCAGCAGGACCCGGGGGGACCTCTCCTACGAGCAGTACTTC.

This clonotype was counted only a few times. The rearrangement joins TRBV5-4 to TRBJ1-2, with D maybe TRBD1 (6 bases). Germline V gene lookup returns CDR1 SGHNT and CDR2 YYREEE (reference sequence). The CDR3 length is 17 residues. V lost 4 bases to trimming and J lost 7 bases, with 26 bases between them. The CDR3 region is CASSPGSLQGKGVGYTF. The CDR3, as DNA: TGTGCCAGCAGCCCGGGGAGCCTCCAGGGGAAGGGGGTTGGCTACACCTTC.

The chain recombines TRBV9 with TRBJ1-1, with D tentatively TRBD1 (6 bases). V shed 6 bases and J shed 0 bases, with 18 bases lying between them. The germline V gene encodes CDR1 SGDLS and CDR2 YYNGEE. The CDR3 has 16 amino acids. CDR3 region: CASIQWTETMNTEAFF. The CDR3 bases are TGTGCCAGCATCCAGTGGACAGAGACAATGAACACTGAAGCTTTCTTT.